This TCR beta chain stems from a study of blood T cell repertoires in COVID-19. About the study: Acute and convalescent COVID-19 samples came from the United States, Italy and Spain.

Germline V gene lookup returns CDR1 SGHAT and CDR2 FQNNGV. Trimming took off 4 bases at V and 6 bases at J, with 18 bases between the two ends. This CDR3 is 16 amino acids long. In the authors' methods: Amplifying reference gene primers gave estimates of nucleated cell counts. The data were produced by immunoSEQ multiplex PCR, yet TCRdb's version contains in-frame clones alone and is incomplete. That table is the source of V, J and clone size, and D and trimming were worked out from the DNA. The sample lists some 96,000 clones, approximately 89% occurring once. The receptor was isolated from a man aged 50 to 60 with acute or convalescent COVID-19. The sequenced sample consisted of peripheral blood. The V and J genes are TRBV11-2 and TRBJ2-2; perhaps TRBD1 as D (6 bases). The CDR3 DNA sequence: TGTGCCAGCAGCTATGAAGGGGGTGTCCACTCCGGGGAGCTGTTTTTT. Protein: CASSYEGGVHSGELFF.